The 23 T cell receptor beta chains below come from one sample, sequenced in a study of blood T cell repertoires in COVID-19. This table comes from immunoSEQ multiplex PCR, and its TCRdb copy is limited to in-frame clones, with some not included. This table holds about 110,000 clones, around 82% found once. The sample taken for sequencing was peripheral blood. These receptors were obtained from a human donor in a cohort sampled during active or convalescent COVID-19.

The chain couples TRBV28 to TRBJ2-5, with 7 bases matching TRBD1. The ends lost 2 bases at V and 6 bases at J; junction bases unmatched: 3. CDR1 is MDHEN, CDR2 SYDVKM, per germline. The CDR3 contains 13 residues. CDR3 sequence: CASSLGGQKTQYF. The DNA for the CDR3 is TGTGCCAGCAGTTTAGGGGGACAGAAGACCCAGTACTTC.

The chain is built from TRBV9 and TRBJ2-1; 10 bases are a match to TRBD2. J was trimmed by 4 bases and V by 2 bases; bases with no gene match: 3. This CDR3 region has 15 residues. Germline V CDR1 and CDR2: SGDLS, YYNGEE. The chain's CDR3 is CASSVTSGMYNEQFF. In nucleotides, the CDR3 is TGTGCCAGCAGCGTTACTAGCGGGATGTACAATGAGCAGTTCTTC.

The CDR3 sequence: CASSLGGTGGQTQYF. The CDR3 bases are TGTGCCAGCAGTTTAGGGGGTACAGGGGGTCAGACCCAGTACTTC. V gene TRBV28 combines with J gene TRBJ2-5, with TRBD1 matching 8 bases. Looked up from germline, CDR1 is MDHEN and CDR2 is SYDVKM. Losses at the gene ends were 2 bases for V and 6 bases for J; bases not matched to a gene: 8. This CDR3 is 15 amino acids long.

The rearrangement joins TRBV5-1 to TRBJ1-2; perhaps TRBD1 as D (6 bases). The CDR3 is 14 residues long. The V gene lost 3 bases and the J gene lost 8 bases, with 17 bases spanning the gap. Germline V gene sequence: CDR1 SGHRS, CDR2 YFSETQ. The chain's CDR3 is CASSSLGGPSGYTF. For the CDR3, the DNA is TGCGCCAGCAGCTCCCTGGGGGGGCCGTCCGGCTACACCTTC.

CDR3 nucleotide sequence: TGCAGCGTCAGCACCGACAGGTACGAGCAGTACTTC. Amino acid sequence: CSVSTDRYEQYF. This chain joins TRBV29-1 and TRBJ2-7; weak D call: TRBD1 (6 bases). CDR3 size: 12 residues. The V end lost 6 bases, the J end lost 4 bases, and 13 bases lay between the germline ends. In germline, CDR1 is SQVTM, CDR2 ANQGSEA.

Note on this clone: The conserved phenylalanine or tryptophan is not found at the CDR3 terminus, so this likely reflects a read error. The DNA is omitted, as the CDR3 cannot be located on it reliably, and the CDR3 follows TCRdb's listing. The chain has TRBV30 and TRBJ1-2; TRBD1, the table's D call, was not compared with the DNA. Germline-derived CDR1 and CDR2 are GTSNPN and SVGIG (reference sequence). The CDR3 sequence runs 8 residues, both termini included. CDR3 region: CAWTDNPL.

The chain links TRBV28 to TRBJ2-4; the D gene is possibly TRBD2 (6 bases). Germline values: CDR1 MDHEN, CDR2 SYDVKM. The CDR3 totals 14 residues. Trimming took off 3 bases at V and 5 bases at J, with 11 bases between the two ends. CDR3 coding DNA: TGTGCCAGCAGTTTCGGACTACACCAAAACATTCAGTACTTC. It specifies CASSFGLHQNIQYF.

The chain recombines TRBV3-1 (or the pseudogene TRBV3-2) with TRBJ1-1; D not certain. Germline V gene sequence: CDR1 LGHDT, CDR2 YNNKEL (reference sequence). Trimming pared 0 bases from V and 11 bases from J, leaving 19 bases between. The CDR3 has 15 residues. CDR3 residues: CASSQDNVRSRNAFF. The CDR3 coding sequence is TGTGCCAGCAGCCAAGATAATGTGCGGTCCCGGAATGCTTTCTTT.

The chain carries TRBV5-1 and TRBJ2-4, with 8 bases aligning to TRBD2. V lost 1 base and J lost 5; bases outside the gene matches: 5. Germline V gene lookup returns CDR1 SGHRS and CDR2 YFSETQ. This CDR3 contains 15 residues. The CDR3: CASSLKRGNENIQYF. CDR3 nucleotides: TGCGCCAGCAGCTTGAAGCGGGGGAATGAAAACATTCAGTACTTC. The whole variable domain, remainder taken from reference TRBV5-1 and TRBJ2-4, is KAGVTQTPRYLIKTRGQQVTLSCSPISGHRSVSWYQQTPGQGLQFLFEYFSETQRNKGNFPGRFSGRQFSNSRSEMNVSTLELGDSALYLCASSLKRGNENIQYFGAGTRLSVL.

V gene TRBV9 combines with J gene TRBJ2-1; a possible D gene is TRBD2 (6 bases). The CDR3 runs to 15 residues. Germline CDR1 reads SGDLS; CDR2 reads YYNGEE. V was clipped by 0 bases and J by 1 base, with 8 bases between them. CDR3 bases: TGTGCCAGCAGCGTAGGGGGAGGTTCCTACAATGAGCAGTTCTTC. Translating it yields CASSVGGGSYNEQFF.

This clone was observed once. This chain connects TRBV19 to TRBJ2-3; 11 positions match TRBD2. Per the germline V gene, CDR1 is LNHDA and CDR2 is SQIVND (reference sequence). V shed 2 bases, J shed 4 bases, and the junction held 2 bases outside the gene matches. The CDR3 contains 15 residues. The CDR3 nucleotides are TGTGCCAGTAGTATACTAGCGGGAGGTTCAGATACGCAGTATTTT. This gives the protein CASSILAGGSDTQYF.

Here the CDR3 reads CASSISDYLSYNEQFF. DNA for the CDR3: TGTGCCAGTAGTATAAGTGACTACCTCTCCTACAATGAGCAGTTCTTC. The chain combines TRBV19 with TRBJ2-1; weak D call: TRBD2 (5 bases). Trimming removed 2 bases at V and 0 bases at J, with 11 bases between. Germline CDR1 and CDR2: LNHDA and SQIVND (reference sequence). There are 16 residues in the CDR3.

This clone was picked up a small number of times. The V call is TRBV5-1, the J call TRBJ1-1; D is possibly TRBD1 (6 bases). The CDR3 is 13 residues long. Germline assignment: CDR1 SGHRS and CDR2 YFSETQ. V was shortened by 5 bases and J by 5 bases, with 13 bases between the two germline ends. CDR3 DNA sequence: TGCGCCAGCAGGGAACAGGGTGGGACTGAAGCTTTCTTT. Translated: CASREQGGTEAFF.

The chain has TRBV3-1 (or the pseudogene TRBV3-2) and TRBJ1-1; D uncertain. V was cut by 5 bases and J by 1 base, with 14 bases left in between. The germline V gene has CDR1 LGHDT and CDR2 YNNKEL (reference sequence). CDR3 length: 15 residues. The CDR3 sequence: CASSSTSRGNTEAFF. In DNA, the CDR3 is TGTGCCAGCAGCTCTACATCCCGAGGGAACACTGAAGCTTTCTTT.

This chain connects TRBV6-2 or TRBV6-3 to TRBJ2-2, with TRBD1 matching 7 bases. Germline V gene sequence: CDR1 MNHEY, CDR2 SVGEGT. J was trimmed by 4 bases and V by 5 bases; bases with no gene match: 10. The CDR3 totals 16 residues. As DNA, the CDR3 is TGTGCCAGCAGTCGACCCACAGGGGCGGGCACCGGGGAGCTGTTTTTT. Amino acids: CASSRPTGAGTGELFF.

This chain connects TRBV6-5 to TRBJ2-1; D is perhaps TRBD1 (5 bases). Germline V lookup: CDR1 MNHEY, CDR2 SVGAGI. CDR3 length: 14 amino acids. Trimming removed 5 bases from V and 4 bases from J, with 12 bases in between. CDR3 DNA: TGTGCCAGCAGTCCATGGACAAATTACAATGAGCAGTTCTTC. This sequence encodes CASSPWTNYNEQFF.

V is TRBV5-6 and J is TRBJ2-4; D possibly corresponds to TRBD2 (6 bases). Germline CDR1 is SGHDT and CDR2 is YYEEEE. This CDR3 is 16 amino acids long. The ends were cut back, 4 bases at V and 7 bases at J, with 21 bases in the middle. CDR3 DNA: TGTGCCAGCAGCGCCGGACCTACAGGTGCGGGGAACATTCAGTACTTC. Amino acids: CASSAGPTGAGNIQYF.

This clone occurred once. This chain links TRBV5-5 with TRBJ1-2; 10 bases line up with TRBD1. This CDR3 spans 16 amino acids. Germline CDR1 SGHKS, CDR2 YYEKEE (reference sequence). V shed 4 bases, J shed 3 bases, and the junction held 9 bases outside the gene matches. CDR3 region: CASSHTDRGQDYGYTF. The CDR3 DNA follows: TGTGCCAGCAGCCACACAGACAGGGGGCAGGACTATGGCTACACCTTC.

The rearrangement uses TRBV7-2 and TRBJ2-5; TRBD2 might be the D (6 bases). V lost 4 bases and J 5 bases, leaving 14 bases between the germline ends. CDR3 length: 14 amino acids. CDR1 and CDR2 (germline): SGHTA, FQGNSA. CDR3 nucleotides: TGTGCCAGCAGCTCAGGACTAAAACGGGAGACCCAGTACTTC. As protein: CASSSGLKRETQYF. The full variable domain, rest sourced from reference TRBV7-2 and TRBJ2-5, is GAGVSQSPSNKVTEKGKDVELRCDPISGHTALYWYRQSLGQGLEFLIYFQGNSAPDKSGLPSDRFSAERTGGSVSTLTIQRTQQEDSAVYLCASSSGLKRETQYFGPGTRLLVL.

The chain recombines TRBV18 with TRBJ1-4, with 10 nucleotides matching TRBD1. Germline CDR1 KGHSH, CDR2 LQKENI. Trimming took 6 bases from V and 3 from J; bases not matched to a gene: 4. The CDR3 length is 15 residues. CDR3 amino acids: CASSPGQGSNEKLFF. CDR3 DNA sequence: TGTGCCAGCTCTCCGGGACAGGGGTCTAATGAAAAACTGTTTTTT.

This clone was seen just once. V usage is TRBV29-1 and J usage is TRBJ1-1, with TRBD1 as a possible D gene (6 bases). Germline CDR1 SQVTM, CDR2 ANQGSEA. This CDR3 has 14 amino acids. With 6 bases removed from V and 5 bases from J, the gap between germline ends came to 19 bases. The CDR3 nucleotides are TGCAGCGTATCCACCATTGGGGGCGGGACTGAAGCTTTCTTT. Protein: CSVSTIGGGTEAFF. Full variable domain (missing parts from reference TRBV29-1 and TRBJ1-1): SAVISQKPSRDICQRGTSLTIQCQVDSQVTMMFWYRQQPGQSLTLIATANQGSEATYESGFVIDKFPISRPNLTFSTLTVSNMSPEDSSIYLCSVSTIGGGTEAFFGQGTRLTVV.

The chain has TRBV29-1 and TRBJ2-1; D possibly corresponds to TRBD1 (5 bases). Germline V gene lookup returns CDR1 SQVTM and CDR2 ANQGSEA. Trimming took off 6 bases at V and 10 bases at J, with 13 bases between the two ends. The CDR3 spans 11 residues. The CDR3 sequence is CSVHRPSEQFF. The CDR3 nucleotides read TGCAGCGTCCACAGGCCAAGCGAGCAGTTCTTC.

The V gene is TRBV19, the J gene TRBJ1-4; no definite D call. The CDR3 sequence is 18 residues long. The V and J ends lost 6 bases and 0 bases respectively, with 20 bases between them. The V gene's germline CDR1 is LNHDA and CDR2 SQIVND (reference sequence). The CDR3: CASRRIGGTGATNEKLFF. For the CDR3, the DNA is TGTGCCAGTAGAAGGATCGGAGGAACCGGAGCAACTAATGAAAAACTGTTTTTT.